One sample yielded the 7 T cell receptor beta chains listed below, sequenced in a study of identical twins. MiXCR, run by TCRdb on the 5' RACE reads, gives a single entry per CDR3 protein. In the table there are 540,000 or so distinct CDR3 sequences, under 25% of which are singletons. The same specimen was also included in a second study, on yellow fever vaccine responses in identical twins.

The sequenced sample was CD4+ T cells sorted from blood. Receptors originate from a woman under 30 in good health.

This clonotype came up a few times. V and J are TRBV12-3 or TRBV12-4 and TRBJ1-1; 7 bases are a match to TRBD1. The CDR3 extends over 12 amino acids. The V gene end was trimmed by 3 bases and the J gene end by 7 bases; junction bases not matched to a gene: 2. This chain's CDR3 is CASSFGTVEAFF. In DNA, the CDR3 is TGTGCCAGCAGTTTCGGGACAGTTGAAGCTTTCTTT.

V usage is TRBV20-1 and J usage is TRBJ2-3, with D perhaps TRBD1 (6 bases). This CDR3 has 15 residues. Germline V gene sequence: CDR1 DFQATT, CDR2 SNEGSKA (reference sequence). Trimming cost V 3 bases and J 0 bases, with 13 bases left between them. The CDR3 region is CSASSGDASTDTQYF. Written as DNA, the CDR3 is TGCAGTGCTAGTTCAGGGGACGCTAGCACAGATACGCAGTATTTT.

The chain employs TRBV28 and TRBJ2-1; 8 bases match TRBD2. V dropped 6 bases and J dropped 9; count of bases not matched to a gene: 13. Germline V lookup: CDR1 MDHEN, CDR2 SYDVKM. The CDR3 has 15 residues. CDR3: CASRPRRGGLGEQFF. The CDR3 bases are TGTGCCAGCAGACCCCGGCGCGGGGGGCTGGGTGAGCAGTTCTTC.

The chain is built from TRBV5-1 and TRBJ1-6; possibly TRBD1 for D (6 bases). The CDR3 spans 15 residues. V lost 4 bases and J 5 bases, leaving 13 bases between the germline ends. Germline CDR1 is SGHRS and CDR2 is YFSETQ. The CDR3 bases are TGCGCCAGCAGCCGTCGTAGGGGGGATAATTCACCCCTCCACTTT. It specifies CASSRRRGDNSPLHF.

This clonotype was seen more than once but under ten times. The genes are TRBV10-3 and TRBJ2-7; weak D call: TRBD1 (6 bases). CDR3 length equals 12 residues. V was cut by 6 bases and J by 5 bases, with 11 bases left in between. The V gene's germline CDR1 is ENHRY and CDR2 SYGVKD. The CDR3 loop reads CAIRDSADEQYF. CDR3 DNA: TGTGCCATCAGGGACAGCGCGGACGAGCAGTACTTC.

This clonotype has only a few counts. The V call is TRBV27, the J call TRBJ2-3, with D unresolved. CDR1 and CDR2 from the germline V gene are MNHEY and SMNVEV (reference sequence). V lost 5 bases and J lost 0, with 12 bases in between. This CDR3 has 15 amino acids. CDR3: CASSPTAVSTDTQYF. The CDR3 DNA reads TGTGCCAGCAGTCCGACGGCAGTAAGCACAGATACGCAGTATTTT.

The V call is TRBV19, the J call TRBJ2-5; 12 positions match TRBD2. With 4 bases clipped from V and 4 bases from J, the junction kept 4 bases outside the gene matches. The CDR3 covers 15 residues. The germline CDR1 and CDR2 sequences are LNHDA and SQIVND (reference sequence). The CDR3 DNA sequence: TGTGCCAGTAGTACGGGACTAGCGGGTACAGAGACCCAGTACTTC. As protein: CASSTGLAGTETQYF. Full variable domain (outside the CDR3, taken from reference TRBV19 and TRBJ2-5): DGGITQSPKYLFRKEGQNVTLSCEQNLNHDAMYWYRQDPGQGLRLIYYSQIVNDFQKGDIAEGYSVSREKKESFPLTVTSAQKNPTAFYLCASSTGLAGTETQYFGPGTRLLVL.